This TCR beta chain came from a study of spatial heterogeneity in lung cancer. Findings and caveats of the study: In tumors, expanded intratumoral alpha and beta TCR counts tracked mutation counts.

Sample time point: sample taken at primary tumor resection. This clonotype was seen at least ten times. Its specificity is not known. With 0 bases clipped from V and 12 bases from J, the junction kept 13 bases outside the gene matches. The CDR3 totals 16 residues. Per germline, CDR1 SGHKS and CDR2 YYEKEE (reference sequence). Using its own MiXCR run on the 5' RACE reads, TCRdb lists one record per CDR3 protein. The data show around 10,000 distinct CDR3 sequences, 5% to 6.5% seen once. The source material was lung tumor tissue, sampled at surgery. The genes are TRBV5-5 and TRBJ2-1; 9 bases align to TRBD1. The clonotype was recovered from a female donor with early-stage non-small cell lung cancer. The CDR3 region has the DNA TGTGCCAGCAGCTTGGCTCCCCGACAGGGGGAGGGATGGCAGTTCTTC. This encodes CASSLAPRQGEGWQFF.